This TCR beta chain is from a study of shared clonotypes between healthy human individuals. The wider study: The study drew on a couple of women and three men aged 18 to 49 as donors. Study findings and constraints: Around 4.9% of naive CD4 clonotypes were shared across several donors.

As concerns this clone: The antigen remains undetermined.

Repertoires were generated with immunoSEQ multiplex PCR, while TCRdb's copy carries only in-frame clones and drops some. This sample carries some 630,000 clones, roughly 70% of them seen once, and the ten largest clones take about 1.8%. Per germline, CDR1 MNHEY and CDR2 SVGAGI. V lost 4 bases, J lost 4 bases, and 11 bases lay in between. CDR3 length: 14 residues. Material: memory CD4+ T cells sorted from blood. Described subset: CD45RA-negative fraction. This sequence joins TRBV6-5 and TRBJ2-1; tentative D call: TRBD1 (5 bases). This receptor was obtained from a woman aged 25 to 45 in good health. This CDR3 is CASSFDRRYNEQFF. CDR3 nucleotides: TGTGCCAGCAGTTTCGACAGAAGATACAATGAGCAGTTCTTC.